This entry lists 28 T cell receptor beta chains sequenced from one sample in a study of T cell repertoires in cytomegalovirus infection. Each CDR3 protein is one row after TCRdb ran MiXCR on the reads. The repertoire holds 80,000 to 130,000 distinct CDR3 sequences, with about 25% as singletons. Input material: CD8+ T cells from PBMCs. The receptors stem from a human donor in good health (CMV status not recorded). Some clones in this sample may be carry-over from other donors' samples.

The genes are TRBV28 and TRBJ1-2; TRBD1 might be the D (6 bases). This CDR3 has 16 amino acids. V lost 3 bases and J lost 3, with 17 bases in between. CDR1 and CDR2 from the germline V gene are MDHEN and SYDVKM. CDR3: CASSFSPGGADYGYTF. The CDR3 nucleotides are TGTGCCAGCAGTTTTTCTCCGGGGGGGGCCGACTATGGCTACACCTTC.

The rearrangement links TRBV19 to TRBJ2-7, with a weak D call TRBD2 (7 bases). With 3 bases removed from V and 4 bases from J, the gap between germline ends came to 13 bases. Germline CDR1 LNHDA, CDR2 SQIVND (reference sequence). There are 14 residues in the CDR3. Written as DNA, the CDR3 is TGTGCCAGTAGTATGGGGGGGGCGCAGTACGAGCAGTACTTC. Protein sequence: CASSMGGAQYEQYF.

This clonotype was detected ten times or more. This chain connects TRBV7-2 to TRBJ2-5; D call uncertain. CDR3 length equals 17 residues. Per the germline V gene, CDR1 is SGHTA and CDR2 is FQGNSA. V gave up 8 bases and J gave up 1 base, with 23 bases separating them. The CDR3 loop reads CASSLGPPQTPQETQYF. Here the CDR3 DNA reads TGTGCCAGCTCCCTCGGGCCCCCTCAGACCCCCCAAGAGACCCAGTACTTC.

The chain combines TRBV19 with TRBJ2-3; D might be TRBD2 (5 bases). V was trimmed by 4 bases and J by 5 bases, leaving 16 bases between them. Germline lookup yields CDR1 LNHDA and CDR2 SQIVND (reference sequence). The CDR3 loop spans 15 amino acids. This chain's CDR3 is CASSTTGIDEDTQYF. In DNA, the CDR3 is TGTGCCAGTAGTACCACCGGGATAGATGAAGATACGCAGTATTTT.

This rearrangement joins TRBV12-3 or TRBV12-4 to TRBJ1-5, with D uncertain. Trimming removed 6 bases at V and 3 bases at J, with 12 bases between. The CDR3 loop spans 14 amino acids. DNA for the CDR3: TGTGCCAGCAGGCCGGGCCTTAACAATCAGCCCCAGCATTTT. Translated: CASRPGLNNQPQHF.

In this sample, this clonotype turned up a few times. The chain links TRBV6-1 to TRBJ2-1; the D call may be TRBD1 or TRBD2 (6 bases each). V was cut by 0 bases and J by 6 bases, with 15 bases left in between. The CDR3 extends over 16 amino acids. Germline loops: CDR1 MNHNS, CDR2 SASEGT. The CDR3 DNA is TGTGCCAGCAGTGAAGCCCCGGGGGCCTTAGGCAATGAGCAGTTCTTC. It codes for CASSEAPGALGNEQFF.

In this sample, this clonotype turned up many times. The chain employs TRBV7-9 and TRBJ2-7; D uncertain. CDR3 length: 12 amino acids. CDR1 SEHNR and CDR2 FQNEAQ come from the germline V gene (reference sequence). Trimming cost V 5 bases and J 2 bases, with 7 bases left between them. CDR3 loop: CASSDATYEQYF. The CDR3 nucleotides are TGTGCCAGCAGCGACGCTACCTACGAGCAGTACTTC. Looking up the rest from reference TRBV7-9 and TRBJ2-7 gives the full variable domain: DTGVSQNPRHKITKRGQNVTFRCDPISEHNRLYWYRQTLGQGPEFLTYFQNEAQLEKSRLLSDRFSAERPKGSFSTLEIQRTEQGDSAMYLCASSDATYEQYFGPGTRLTVT.

The V call is TRBV24-1, the J call TRBJ2-5; no firm D call. Trimming removed 2 bases at V and 4 bases at J, with 13 bases between. Germline V gene data show CDR1 as KGHDR and CDR2 as SFDVKD. The CDR3 is 15 residues long. This CDR3 reads CATSDSNRWGETQYF. In DNA, the CDR3 is TGTGCCACCAGTGATTCGAACCGGTGGGGAGAGACCCAGTACTTC.

In this sample, this clonotype turned up a few times. V is TRBV7-8 and J is TRBJ2-5, with TRBD2 as a possible D gene (6 bases). Germline CDR1 is SGHVS and CDR2 is FQNEAQ. Trimming took off 5 bases at V and 7 bases at J, with 17 bases between the two ends. There are 14 residues in the CDR3. The CDR3 spells CASSPGGAPRTQYF. The DNA for the CDR3 is TGTGCCAGCAGCCCGGGCGGGGCCCCCAGGACCCAGTACTTC.

Only a few counts were recorded for this clonotype. The V and J genes are TRBV20-1 and TRBJ1-1; D unresolved. The ends were cut back, 1 base at V and 1 base at J, with 4 bases in the middle. The germline gives CDR1 DFQATT, CDR2 SNEGSKA (reference sequence). This CDR3 has 12 residues. This CDR3 reads CSARVPNTEAFF. Here the CDR3 DNA reads TGCAGTGCTAGAGTACCGAACACTGAAGCTTTCTTT.

J is TRBJ1-1 and V is TRBV20-1; 7 bases align to TRBD1. The CDR3 covers 13 residues. With 6 bases clipped from V and 3 bases from J, the junction kept 7 bases outside the gene matches. Germline V CDR1 and CDR2: DFQATT, SNEGSKA (reference sequence). The CDR3: CSAPGTEYTEAFF. As DNA, the CDR3 is TGCAGTGCACCCGGGACAGAGTACACTGAAGCTTTCTTT.

This clonotype was found a few times. The rearrangement links TRBV7-6 to TRBJ2-3; 10 nucleotides match TRBD1. Germline V gene lookup returns CDR1 SGHVS and CDR2 FNYEAQ. V shed 5 bases and J 6 bases; nucleotides not matched to a gene: 8. The CDR3 covers 15 residues. The CDR3 spells CASSLTTGGADTQYF. CDR3 sequence (DNA): TGTGCCAGCAGCCTGACGACAGGGGGCGCGGATACGCAGTATTTT.

This clonotype was observed a few times. This chain links TRBV4-1 with TRBJ2-7; tentatively, D is TRBD2 (6 bases). This CDR3 spans 14 amino acids. Germline V gene data show CDR1 as MGHRA and CDR2 as YSYEKL. V was clipped by 0 bases and J by 3 bases, with 9 bases between them. The CDR3 loop reads CASSQDLGGYEQYF. As DNA, the CDR3 is TGCGCCAGCAGCCAAGATCTGGGGGGCTACGAGCAGTACTTC.

This clonotype was recorded a few times. This rearrangement joins TRBV6-2 or TRBV6-3 to TRBJ2-7; 7 bases align to TRBD1. This CDR3 is built from 14 residues. The germline CDR1 and CDR2 sequences are MNHEY and SVGEGT. J was trimmed by 2 bases and V by 5 bases; bases with no gene match: 6. CDR3 region: CASSHRDRPYEQYF. In nucleotides, the CDR3 is TGTGCCAGCAGTCACCGGGACAGACCCTACGAGCAGTACTTC.

The sample holds a few counts of this clonotype. V gene TRBV6-8 combines with J gene TRBJ2-2, with unresolved D. The CDR3 loop spans 13 amino acids. Germline CDR1 and CDR2: MNHGY and SAAAGT. Trimming shortened V by 4 bases and J by 4 bases, and 7 bases separated the two germline ends. The CDR3 sequence: CASSWFVTGELFF. DNA for the CDR3: TGTGCCAGCAGTTGGTTCGTCACCGGGGAGCTGTTTTTT.

This chain uses TRBV28 with TRBJ2-7; 9 positions agree with TRBD1. There are 14 residues in the CDR3. Germline V CDR1 and CDR2: MDHEN, SYDVKM. V lost 5 bases to trimming and J lost 6 bases; unmatched junction nucleotides: 8. CDR3 nucleotide sequence: TGTGCCAGCAGTGCCACCGGGACAGGGAGCGAGCAGTACTTC. It specifies CASSATGTGSEQYF.

This clonotype is labeled medium-sized. V and J are TRBV9 and TRBJ2-1, with TRBD1 as a possible D gene (5 bases). The CDR3 runs 16 residues. Looked up from germline, CDR1 is SGDLS and CDR2 is YYNGEE. Trimming pared 0 bases from V and 3 bases from J, leaving 13 bases between. Here the CDR3 reads CASSVETGGFYNEQFF. The CDR3 nucleotides are TGTGCCAGCAGCGTAGAAACAGGTGGGTTCTACAATGAGCAGTTCTTC.

This clonotype has at least ten counts. The J gene is TRBJ2-4, the V gene TRBV11-2, with a weak D call TRBD2 (5 bases). This CDR3 is built from 14 residues. Per germline, CDR1 SGHAT and CDR2 FQNNGV. V was trimmed by 4 bases and J by 0 bases, leaving 7 bases between them. In nucleotides, the CDR3 is TGTGCCAGCAGCTCCGGGATAGCCAAAAACATTCAGTACTTC. Amino acids: CASSSGIAKNIQYF.

The chain couples TRBV2 to TRBJ2-3; perhaps TRBD1 as D (5 bases). There are 15 residues in the CDR3. Germline V CDR1 and CDR2: SNHLY, FYNNEI. Trimming left V 6 bases short and J 3 bases short, with 16 bases between. The CDR3 here is CASSHGQKATDTQYF. DNA for the CDR3: TGTGCCAGCAGCCACGGACAAAAGGCGACAGATACGCAGTATTTT.

V and J are TRBV2 and TRBJ2-7, with TRBD1 identical over 11 bases. This CDR3 comprises 16 residues. J gave up 2 bases and V 6 bases, and 9 bases lay outside the gene matches. The germline V gene has CDR1 SNHLY and CDR2 FYNNEI. The CDR3: CASREGDRGIPYEQYF. CDR3 DNA sequence: TGTGCCAGCAGAGAGGGGGACAGGGGGATCCCCTACGAGCAGTACTTC.

This chain joins TRBV29-1 and TRBJ2-7; D may be TRBD1 (6 bases). This CDR3 comprises 11 residues. V lost 4 bases and J lost 6, with 10 bases in between. Germline V gene lookup returns CDR1 SQVTM and CDR2 ANQGSEA. CDR3 DNA sequence: TGCAGCGTTGGATTGGGGGCCGAGCAGTACTTC. Residues: CSVGLGAEQYF.

This clonotype was detected many times. V and J are TRBV7-2 and TRBJ1-2, with D perhaps matching TRBD1 (6 bases). The V end was cut by 2 bases, the J end by 2 bases, with 9 bases between. The CDR3 has 14 residues. Germline-derived CDR1 and CDR2 are SGHTA and FQGNSA. DNA of the CDR3: TGTGCCAGCAGCTTACAACAGGGAAACTATGGCTACACCTTC. It encodes CASSLQQGNYGYTF. Full variable domain (missing parts from reference TRBV7-2 and TRBJ1-2): GAGVSQSPSNKVTEKGKDVELRCDPISGHTALYWYRQSLGQGLEFLIYFQGNSAPDKSGLPSDRFSAERTGGSVSTLTIQRTQQEDSAVYLCASSLQQGNYGYTFGSGTRLTVV.

The genes are TRBV9 and TRBJ1-1, with D unclear. The V gene lost 0 bases and the J gene lost 2 bases, with 11 bases spanning the gap. CDR1 and CDR2 (germline): SGDLS, YYNGEE. The CDR3 runs 15 residues. The CDR3 loop is CASSVVRVDNTEAFF. Written as DNA, the CDR3 is TGTGCCAGCAGCGTAGTTAGGGTGGACAACACTGAAGCTTTCTTT.

This clonotype was counted a single time. V is TRBV7-3 and J is TRBJ2-7, with D perhaps matching TRBD2 (7 bases). Between the trimmed V and J ends, which lost 7 bases and 7 bases, there was a span of 14 bases. This CDR3 is 12 amino acids long. Germline CDR1 is SGHTA and CDR2 is FQGTGA. CDR3 nucleotides: TGTGCCAGCAACGCGGGGGCTCGGGAGCAGTACTTC. Amino acid sequence: CASNAGAREQYF.

About this clonotype: One end of the junction is discordant with germline, which a read error may explain. The rearrangement joins TRBV7-7 to TRBJ2-3, with TRBD2 identical over 7 bases. CDR1 SSHAT and CDR2 FNYEAQ come from the germline V gene (reference sequence). This CDR3 region has 15 residues. The CDR3 DNA reads TGTGCTAGCAGCCCCAGCGCGGGAGCGGCAGATACGCAGTATTTT. It yields the protein CASSPSAGAADTQYF.

The chain carries TRBV20-1 and TRBJ2-6; 9 bases fit TRBD1. Losses at the gene ends were 6 bases for V and 2 bases for J; bases not matched to a gene: 17. CDR3 length equals 19 residues. Germline CDR1 DFQATT, CDR2 SNEGSKA (reference sequence). The CDR3 bases are TGCAGTGCGCAGAACCTCACAGGGGGCGCTGAAGCTGGGGCCAACGTCCTGACTTTC. Translated, it gives CSAQNLTGGAEAGANVLTF.

The rearrangement links TRBV7-6 to TRBJ2-2; 7 nucleotides line up with TRBD2. The CDR3 totals 15 residues. CDR1 SGHVS and CDR2 FNYEAQ come from the germline V gene. V shed 2 bases, J shed 6 bases, and the junction held 6 bases outside the gene matches. The CDR3 DNA follows: TGTGCCAGCAGCTTACGGGACGGGAGGTCCGGGGAGCTGTTTTTT. Translated, it gives CASSLRDGRSGELFF.

The table lists this clonotype with a few counts. The gene calls are TRBV2 and TRBJ2-2; 11 nucleotides align to TRBD2. The CDR3 is 16 amino acids. CDR1 is SNHLY and CDR2 is FYNNEI in the germline V gene. V dropped 7 bases and J dropped 1; count of bases not matched to a gene: 5. The CDR3, as DNA: TGTGCCAGCACCCCGGGACTAGCGGAGAACACCGGGGAGCTGTTTTTT. Protein product: CASTPGLAENTGELFF.